These T cell receptor beta chains were read from a single sample in a study of cytomegalovirus exposure and HLA in healthy donors. TCRdb's table, derived via immunoSEQ multiplex PCR, lists solely in-frame clones and lacks some. The repertoire has fewer than 200,000 clones, about nine tenths of them found once; the top ten carry 6% to 8%. Material: PBMCs. The receptor set was obtained from a man in his thirties or forties in good health and CMV-seropositive. Each CDR3 is given with its conserved first and last residue. D genes are given only for firm matches. Clone size is not always given. Where it is, it says once, few, many or a class for expanded clones.

abundance: NA; v_gene: TRBV6-1; len: 13; d_gene: NA; j_gene: TRBJ1-2; CDR3aa: CASSEERNGGYTF; CDR3nt: TGTGCCAGCAGTGAAGAGCGGAACGGCGGCTACACCTTC
abundance: NA; v_gene: TRBV6-5; len: 16; d_gene: TRBD1; j_gene: TRBJ1-2; CDR3aa: CASSYNRDRGDYGYTF; CDR3nt: TGTGCCAGCAGTTACAACCGGGACAGGGGGGACTATGGCTACACCTTC
abundance: many; v_gene: TRBV7-9; len: 14; d_gene: NA; j_gene: TRBJ1-5; CDR3aa: CASTKDGYNQPQHF; CDR3nt: TGTGCCAGCACCAAGGACGGCTACAATCAGCCCCAGCATTTT
abundance: once; v_gene: TRBV7-3; len: 16; d_gene: NA; j_gene: TRBJ2-1; CDR3aa: CASSFSGLSSYNEQFF; CDR3nt: TGTGCCAGCAGCTTCAGCGGACTTAGCTCCTACAATGAGCAGTTCTTC
abundance: NA; v_gene: TRBV12-5; len: 13; d_gene: NA; j_gene: TRBJ1-2; CDR3aa: CASGLYSDYGYTF; CDR3nt: TGTGCTAGTGGTTTGTACAGTGACTATGGCTACACCTTC
abundance: few; v_gene: TRBV7-7; len: 13; d_gene: NA; j_gene: TRBJ2-5; CDR3aa: CASSPVPQETQYF; CDR3nt: TGTGCTAGCAGCCCCGTCCCCCAAGAGACCCAGTACTTC
abundance: NA; v_gene: TRBV7-6; len: 14; d_gene: NA; j_gene: TRBJ2-7; CDR3aa: CASSPSGRTYEQYF; CDR3nt: TGTGCCAGCAGCCCCTCGGGCAGAACCTACGAGCAGTACTTC
abundance: NA; v_gene: TRBV6-6; len: 15; d_gene: TRBD2; j_gene: TRBJ2-5; CDR3aa: CATATIAGPQETQYF; CDR3nt: TGTGCCACTGCTACTATAGCGGGGCCCCAAGAGACCCAGTACTTC
abundance: NA; v_gene: TRBV6-1; len: 15; d_gene: NA; j_gene: TRBJ1-5; CDR3aa: CASSEALSSNQPQHF; CDR3nt: TGTGCCAGCAGTGAAGCATTGAGTTCCAATCAGCCCCAGCATTTT
abundance: NA; v_gene: TRBV6-5; len: 14; d_gene: NA; j_gene: TRBJ1-5; CDR3aa: CASSYLAGMQPQHF; CDR3nt: TGTGCCAGCAGTTATCTGGCAGGCATGCAGCCCCAGCATTTT
abundance: NA; v_gene: TRBV12-5; len: 15; d_gene: TRBD1; j_gene: TRBJ2-5; CDR3aa: CASANPTGGEETQYF; CDR3nt: TGTGCTAGTGCTAATCCGACAGGGGGTGAAGAGACCCAGTACTTC
abundance: NA; v_gene: TRBV9; len: 13; d_gene: TRBD1; j_gene: TRBJ1-5; CDR3aa: CASSLGQNQPQHF; CDR3nt: TGTGCCAGCAGCCTGGGACAGAACCAGCCCCAGCATTTT
abundance: NA; v_gene: TRBV9; len: 14; d_gene: NA; j_gene: TRBJ1-1; CDR3aa: CASSYDRGDTEAFF; CDR3nt: TGTGCCAGCAGCTACGACCGGGGAGACACTGAAGCTTTCTTT
abundance: many; v_gene: TRBV5-4; len: 15; d_gene: TRBD2; j_gene: TRBJ2-7; CDR3aa: CASSKAGGYSYEQYF; CDR3nt: TGTGCCAGCAGCAAGGCGGGGGGCTACTCCTACGAGCAGTACTTC
abundance: NA; v_gene: TRBV6-5; len: 13; d_gene: NA; j_gene: TRBJ2-1; CDR3aa: CASSNRINNEQFF; CDR3nt: TGTGCCAGCAGTAACCGGATTAACAATGAGCAGTTCTTC
abundance: NA; v_gene: TRBV2; len: 15; d_gene: NA; j_gene: TRBJ2-7; CDR3aa: CASSEAGPSSYEQYF; CDR3nt: TGTGCCAGCAGTGAAGCGGGGCCCAGCTCCTACGAGCAGTACTTC
abundance: NA; v_gene: TRBV4-3; len: 18; d_gene: TRBD1; j_gene: TRBJ1-2; CDR3aa: CASSQGTSGQGKNDGYTF; CDR3nt: TGCGCCAGCAGCCAAGGGACCTCGGGACAGGGAAAAAACGACGGCTACACCTTC
abundance: NA; v_gene: TRBV7-3; len: 13; d_gene: TRBD1; j_gene: TRBJ1-2; CDR3aa: CASSLNTGDGYTF; CDR3nt: TGTGCCAGCAGCTTAAATACAGGGGATGGCTACACCTTC
abundance: NA; v_gene: TRBV19; len: 16; d_gene: TRBD2; j_gene: TRBJ2-1; CDR3aa: CASSLLAGGSYNEQFF; CDR3nt: TGTGCCAGTAGTTTACTAGCGGGAGGGTCCTACAATGAGCAGTTCTTC
abundance: NA; v_gene: TRBV6-1; len: 13; d_gene: NA; j_gene: TRBJ2-2; CDR3aa: CASSALLGGELFF; CDR3nt: TGTGCCAGCAGTGCCCTTTTGGGCGGGGAGCTGTTTTTT
abundance: NA; v_gene: TRBV29-1; len: 17; d_gene: TRBD2; j_gene: TRBJ2-3; CDR3aa: CSVEGLAGGLGPDTQYF; CDR3nt: TGCAGCGTTGAAGGTCTAGCGGGGGGCTTAGGGCCAGATACGCAGTATTTT
abundance: NA; v_gene: TRBV6-1; len: 15; d_gene: NA; j_gene: TRBJ1-3; CDR3aa: CASSEEVFRGNTIYF; CDR3nt: TGTGCCAGCAGTGAAGAGGTCTTCCGTGGAAACACCATATATTTT
abundance: NA; v_gene: TRBV27; len: 16; d_gene: NA; j_gene: TRBJ2-1; CDR3aa: CASSLDWSGEGDEQFF; CDR3nt: TGTGCCAGCAGTTTAGATTGGTCAGGGGAAGGCGATGAGCAGTTCTTC
abundance: NA; v_gene: TRBV5-6; len: 15; d_gene: TRBD1; j_gene: TRBJ2-3; CDR3aa: CASSSGTGPADTQYF; CDR3nt: TGTGCCAGCAGCTCCGGGACAGGGCCCGCAGATACGCAGTATTTT
abundance: NA; v_gene: TRBV28; len: 12; d_gene: NA; j_gene: TRBJ2-5; CDR3aa: CASRNLVETQYF; CDR3nt: TGTGCCAGCAGAAACCTGGTGGAGACCCAGTACTTC
abundance: NA; v_gene: TRBV6-1; len: 12; d_gene: NA; j_gene: TRBJ2-7; CDR3aa: CATWPGAYEQYF; CDR3nt: TGTGCCACGTGGCCAGGGGCCTACGAGCAGTACTTC
abundance: NA; v_gene: TRBV19; len: 15; d_gene: TRBD1; j_gene: TRBJ2-7; CDR3aa: CASNPGQGAHNEQYF; CDR3nt: TGTGCCAGTAACCCTGGTCAGGGGGCTCACAACGAGCAGTACTTC
abundance: NA; v_gene: TRBV11-1; len: 14; d_gene: NA; j_gene: TRBJ1-6; CDR3aa: CASSPGGYNSPLHF; CDR3nt: TGTGCCAGCAGCCCCGGAGGCTATAATTCACCCCTCCACTTT